This T cell receptor beta chain was recovered during a study of blood T cell repertoires in COVID-19. On the study more broadly: Italy, Spain and the United States were the sources of the convalescent and acute COVID-19 samples.

Clinical histories supplied by participants themselves formed the basis of cohort assignment. TCRdb's copy holds only in-frame clones and misses some; the assay was immunoSEQ multiplex PCR. The data hold under 500,000 clones, with about 85% observed a single time. V was pared by 4 bases and J by 6 bases, with 3 bases of the junction left unmatched. CDR3 length: 14 amino acids. The germline V gene encodes CDR1 MNHEY and CDR2 SVGAGI. V gene TRBV6-5 combines with J gene TRBJ2-2; 9 nucleotides match TRBD2. This sequence originates from a woman aged 18-29 years with acute COVID-19. Source material: PBMCs or T cells enriched from blood (not recorded which). The CDR3 region has the DNA TGTGCCAGCAGTTCGGGACTAGCTGCCGGGGAGCTGTTTTTT. The encoded protein is CASSSGLAAGELFF.